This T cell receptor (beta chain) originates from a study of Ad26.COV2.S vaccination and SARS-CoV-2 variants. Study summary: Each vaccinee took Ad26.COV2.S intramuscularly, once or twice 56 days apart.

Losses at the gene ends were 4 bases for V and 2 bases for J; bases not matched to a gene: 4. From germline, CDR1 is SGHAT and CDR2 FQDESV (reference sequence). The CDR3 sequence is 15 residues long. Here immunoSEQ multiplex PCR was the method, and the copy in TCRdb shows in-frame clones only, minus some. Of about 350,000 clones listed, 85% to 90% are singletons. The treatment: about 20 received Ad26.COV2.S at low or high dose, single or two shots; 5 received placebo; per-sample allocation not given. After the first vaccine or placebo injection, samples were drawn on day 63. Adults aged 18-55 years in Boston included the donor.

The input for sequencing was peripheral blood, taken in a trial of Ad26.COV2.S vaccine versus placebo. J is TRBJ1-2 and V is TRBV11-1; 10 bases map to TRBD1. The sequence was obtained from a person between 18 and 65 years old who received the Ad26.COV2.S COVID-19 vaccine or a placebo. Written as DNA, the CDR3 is TGTGCCAGCAGCTCTAGACAGGGGGCGAACTATGGCTACACCTTC. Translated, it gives CASSSRQGANYGYTF. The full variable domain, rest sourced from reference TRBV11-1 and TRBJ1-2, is EAEVAQSPRYKITEKSQAVAFWCDPISGHATLYWYRQILGQGPELLVQFQDESVVDDSQLPKDRFSAERLKGVDSTLKIQPAELGDSAMYLCASSSRQGANYGYTFGSGTRLTVV.